This entry features one T cell receptor beta chain sequence. The culture paired approximately 200,000 irradiated violet-dye-labeled stimulators with approximately 200,000 CFSE-labeled responders. These data are taken from a study of graft-versus-host responses after intestinal transplantation. The table came from immunoSEQ multiplex PCR; TCRdb's copy has only in-frame clones and leaves some out. The data show more than 9,500 clones, roughly 37% seen once. CDR3 length: 14 residues. Between the trimmed V and J ends, which lost 6 bases and 6 bases, there was a span of 14 bases. The germline CDR1 and CDR2 sequences are MNHEY and SMNVEV (reference sequence).

The chain joins TRBV27 to TRBJ2-2; weak D call: TRBD2 (5 bases). The specimen comprised alloreactive CD8+ T cells from a mixed lymphocyte reaction culture, sampled before intestinal transplant. Subset: CFSE-low proliferating T cells sorted from approximately 6-day pre-transplant mixed lymphocyte reaction (GvH or HvG direction). This receptor was taken from a human patient who received an intestinal transplant. CDR3 in DNA: TGTGCCAGCAGCCTTACCGGGGTGCCCGGGGAGCTGTTTTTT. Its protein is CASSLTGVPGELFF.